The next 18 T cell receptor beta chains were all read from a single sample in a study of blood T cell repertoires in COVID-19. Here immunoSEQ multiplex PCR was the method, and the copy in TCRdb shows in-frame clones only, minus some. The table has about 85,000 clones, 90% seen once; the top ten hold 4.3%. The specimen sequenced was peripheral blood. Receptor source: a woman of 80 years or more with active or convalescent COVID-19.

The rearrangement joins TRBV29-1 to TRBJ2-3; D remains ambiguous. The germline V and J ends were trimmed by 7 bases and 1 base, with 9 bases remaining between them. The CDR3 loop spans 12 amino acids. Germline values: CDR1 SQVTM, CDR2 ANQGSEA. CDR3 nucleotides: TGCAGCGGGAGAGATGGCACAGATACGCAGTATTTT. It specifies CSGRDGTDTQYF.

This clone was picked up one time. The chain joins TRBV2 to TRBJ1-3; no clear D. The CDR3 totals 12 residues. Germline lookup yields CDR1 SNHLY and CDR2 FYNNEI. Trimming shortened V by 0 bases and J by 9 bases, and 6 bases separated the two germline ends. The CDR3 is CASSEARVTIYF. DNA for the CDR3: TGTGCCAGCAGTGAAGCCCGAGTCACCATATATTTT.

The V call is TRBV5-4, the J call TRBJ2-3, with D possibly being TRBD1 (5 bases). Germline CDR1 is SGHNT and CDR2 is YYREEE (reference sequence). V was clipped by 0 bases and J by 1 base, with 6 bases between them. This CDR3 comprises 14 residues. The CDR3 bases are TGTGCCAGCAGCTTGGAAGGGGGCACAGATACGCAGTATTTT. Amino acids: CASSLEGGTDTQYF.

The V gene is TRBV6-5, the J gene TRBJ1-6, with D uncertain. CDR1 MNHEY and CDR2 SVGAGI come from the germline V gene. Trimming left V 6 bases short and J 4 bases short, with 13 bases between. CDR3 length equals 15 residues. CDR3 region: CASSPLGPYNSPLHF. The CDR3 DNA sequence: TGTGCCAGCAGCCCCTTGGGCCCTTATAATTCACCCCTCCACTTT.

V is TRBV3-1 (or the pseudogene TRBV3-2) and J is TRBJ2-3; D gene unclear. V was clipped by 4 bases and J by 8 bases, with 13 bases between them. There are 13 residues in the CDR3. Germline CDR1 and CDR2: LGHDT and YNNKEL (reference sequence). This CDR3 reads CASSLSGDGTQYF. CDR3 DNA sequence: TGTGCCAGCAGCCTCTCCGGTGATGGTACGCAGTATTTT.

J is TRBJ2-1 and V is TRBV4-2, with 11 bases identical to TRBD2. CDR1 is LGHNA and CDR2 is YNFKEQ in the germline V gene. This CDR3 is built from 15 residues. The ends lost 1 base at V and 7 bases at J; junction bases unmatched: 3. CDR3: CASSQVAGGRNEQFF. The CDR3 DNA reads TGTGCCAGCAGCCAAGTAGCGGGAGGGCGTAATGAGCAGTTCTTC.

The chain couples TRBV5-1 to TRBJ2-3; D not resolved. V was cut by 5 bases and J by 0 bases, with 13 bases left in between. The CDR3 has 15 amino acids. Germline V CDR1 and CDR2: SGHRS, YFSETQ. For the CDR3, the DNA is TGCGCCAGCAGTTATGACACTGCTAGCACAGATACGCAGTATTTT. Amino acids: CASSYDTASTDTQYF.

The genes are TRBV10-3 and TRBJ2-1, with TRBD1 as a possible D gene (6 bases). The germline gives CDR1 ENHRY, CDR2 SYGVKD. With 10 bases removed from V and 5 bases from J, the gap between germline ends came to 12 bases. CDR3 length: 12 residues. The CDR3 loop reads CATQGANNEQFF. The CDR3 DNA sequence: TGTGCCACACAGGGCGCTAACAATGAGCAGTTCTTC.

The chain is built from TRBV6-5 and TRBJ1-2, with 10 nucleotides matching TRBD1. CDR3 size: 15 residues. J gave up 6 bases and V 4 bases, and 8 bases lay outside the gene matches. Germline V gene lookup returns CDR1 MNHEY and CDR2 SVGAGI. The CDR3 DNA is TGTGCCAGCAGTTCTTCCGGGACAGGGGTGGATGGCTACACCTTC. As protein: CASSSSGTGVDGYTF.

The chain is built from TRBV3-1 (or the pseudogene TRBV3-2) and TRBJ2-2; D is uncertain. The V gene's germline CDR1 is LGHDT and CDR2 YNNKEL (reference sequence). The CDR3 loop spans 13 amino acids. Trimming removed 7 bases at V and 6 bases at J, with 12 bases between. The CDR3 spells CASTPANSGELFF. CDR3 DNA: TGTGCCAGCACCCCTGCTAACTCCGGGGAGCTGTTTTTT.

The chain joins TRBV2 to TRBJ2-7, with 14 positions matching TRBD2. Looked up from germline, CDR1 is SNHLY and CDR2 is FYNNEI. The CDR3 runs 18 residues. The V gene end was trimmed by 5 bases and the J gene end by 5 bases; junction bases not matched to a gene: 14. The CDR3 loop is CASSPWGLAGELRHEQYF. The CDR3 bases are TGTGCCAGCAGTCCATGGGGACTAGCGGGAGAACTTAGGCACGAGCAGTACTTC.

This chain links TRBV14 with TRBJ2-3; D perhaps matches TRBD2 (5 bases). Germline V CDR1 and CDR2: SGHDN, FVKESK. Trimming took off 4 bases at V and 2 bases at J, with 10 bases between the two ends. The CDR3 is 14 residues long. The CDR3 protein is CASSPRGFTDTQYF. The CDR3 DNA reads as TGTGCCAGCAGCCCCCGGGGATTCACAGATACGCAGTATTTT.

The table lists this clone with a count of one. The CDR3 sequence is CASSLEDRGNTEAFF. In DNA form, the CDR3 reads TGCGCCAGCAGCTTGGAAGACAGGGGAAACACTGAAGCTTTCTTT. The chain employs TRBV5-1 and TRBJ1-1, with 8 bases fitting TRBD1. Germline V gene data show CDR1 as SGHRS and CDR2 as YFSETQ. J was trimmed by 2 bases and V by 0 bases; bases with no gene match: 3. The CDR3 is 15 amino acids.

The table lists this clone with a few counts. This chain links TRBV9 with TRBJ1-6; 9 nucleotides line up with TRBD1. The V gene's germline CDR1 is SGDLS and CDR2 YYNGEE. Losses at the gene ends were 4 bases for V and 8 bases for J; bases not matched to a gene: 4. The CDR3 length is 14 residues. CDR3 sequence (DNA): TGTGCCAGCAGCTCGGACAGGGGTTATTCACCCCTCCACTTT. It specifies CASSSDRGYSPLHF.

The chain's CDR3 is CASSDRANTQYF. DNA for the CDR3: TGTGCCAGCAGTGATCGAGCTAACACGCAGTATTTT. This chain connects TRBV2 to TRBJ2-3; D ambiguous. The CDR3 extends over 12 amino acids. Looked up from germline, CDR1 is SNHLY and CDR2 is FYNNEI. V dropped 3 bases and J dropped 9 bases, with 10 bases sitting between them.

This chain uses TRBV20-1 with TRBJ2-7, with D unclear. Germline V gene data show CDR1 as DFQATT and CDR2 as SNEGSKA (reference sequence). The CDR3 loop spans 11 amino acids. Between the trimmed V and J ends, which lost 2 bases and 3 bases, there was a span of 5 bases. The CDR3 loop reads CSARLYYEQYF. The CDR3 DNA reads TGCAGTGCTAGACTGTACTACGAGCAGTACTTC.

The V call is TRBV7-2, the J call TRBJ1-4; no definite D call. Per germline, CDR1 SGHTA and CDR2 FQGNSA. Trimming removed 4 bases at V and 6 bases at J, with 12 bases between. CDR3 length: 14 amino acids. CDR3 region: CASSSGRSDEKLFF. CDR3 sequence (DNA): TGTGCCAGCAGCTCGGGAAGGAGTGATGAAAAACTGTTTTTT.

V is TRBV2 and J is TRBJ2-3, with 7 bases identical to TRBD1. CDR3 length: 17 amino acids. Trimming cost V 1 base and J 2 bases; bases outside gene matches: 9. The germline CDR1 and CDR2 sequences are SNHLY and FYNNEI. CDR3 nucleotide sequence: TGTGCCAGCAGTGAAGTGGGACGGGGACAGAACACAGATACGCAGTATTTT. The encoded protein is CASSEVGRGQNTDTQYF.